The 26 T cell receptor beta chains reported below all come from one sample, sequenced in a study of blood T cell repertoires in COVID-19. Sequencing used immunoSEQ multiplex PCR; TCRdb keeps in-frame clones, though not all of them. The sample lists about 110,000 clones; 75% to 85% were seen once. Sequencing used peripheral blood. The receptors stem from a woman aged 60-75 years with acute or convalescent COVID-19.

The chain is built from TRBV12-5 and TRBJ1-1; D perhaps matches TRBD1 (5 bases). The length of the CDR3 is 16 residues. The V and J ends lost 3 bases and 4 bases respectively, with 18 bases between them. Germline V gives CDR1 LGHNT, CDR2 FRNRAP. The CDR3 is CASGLGVWGGVTEAFF. CDR3 nucleotides: TGTGCTAGTGGTTTAGGGGTTTGGGGGGGTGTCACTGAAGCTTTCTTT.

This chain joins TRBV4-3 and TRBJ1-2; no clear D gene. Trimming took off 0 bases at V and 4 bases at J, with 15 bases between the two ends. CDR3 length: 16 residues. Germline lookup yields CDR1 LGHNA and CDR2 YSLEER. The CDR3 sequence is CASSQEAPPRGYGYTF. CDR3 DNA: TGCGCCAGCAGCCAAGAGGCCCCCCCACGGGGCTATGGCTACACCTTC.

Concerning this clone: Other DNA sequences in the same sample also yield this CDR3. V usage is TRBV4-3 and J usage is TRBJ1-2; D perhaps matches TRBD1 (5 bases). Trimming took off 4 bases at V and 4 bases at J, with 13 bases between the two ends. The CDR3 runs to 14 residues. Germline values: CDR1 LGHNA, CDR2 YSLEER. As DNA, the CDR3 is TGCGCCAGCAGCCCTCGCGGGGGGACCTATGGCTACACCTTC. Its translation: CASSPRGGTYGYTF.

This chain's CDR3 is CASSYSPSEVYGYTF. In DNA form, the CDR3 reads TGTGCCAGCAGTTACTCGCCCTCAGAGGTCTATGGCTACACCTTC. V is TRBV6-2 or TRBV6-3 and J is TRBJ1-2; unclear D gene. This CDR3 is 15 amino acids long. V was pared by 0 bases and J by 4 bases, with 12 bases between. From germline, CDR1 is MNHEY and CDR2 SVGEGT.

The chain has TRBV2 and TRBJ1-1; D gene ambiguous. The V gene's germline CDR1 is SNHLY and CDR2 FYNNEI. V lost 8 bases and J 9 bases, leaving 13 bases between the germline ends. The CDR3 loop spans 11 amino acids. CDR3 DNA sequence: TGTGCCAGCGGGAGGGCAGAACAAGCTTTCTTT. Protein sequence: CASGRAEQAFF.

This clone has just a few counts. The chain is built from TRBV13 and TRBJ1-2; 8 bases agree with TRBD1. With V trimmed by 0 bases and J by 4 bases, 10 bases remained unmatched. From germline, CDR1 is PRHDT and CDR2 FYEKMQ (reference sequence). This CDR3 contains 17 residues. CDR3 in amino acids: CASSLGKGGQGAYGYTF. The CDR3 DNA follows: TGTGCCAGCAGCTTAGGCAAAGGTGGTCAGGGGGCCTATGGCTACACCTTC.

V gene TRBV4-2 combines with J gene TRBJ2-3; 7 bases map to TRBD2. The V gene end was trimmed by 0 bases and the J gene end by 6 bases; junction bases not matched to a gene: 9. The CDR3 spans 16 residues. Germline V gene sequence: CDR1 LGHNA, CDR2 YNFKEQ. The CDR3 is CASSQESAGDGDTQYF. CDR3 coding DNA: TGTGCCAGCAGCCAAGAATCCGCGGGGGACGGGGATACGCAGTATTTT.

The table lists this clone with a few counts. V is TRBV27 and J is TRBJ1-6; 8 bases are a match to TRBD1. Trimming took 8 bases from V and 4 from J; bases not matched to a gene: 7. From germline, CDR1 is MNHEY and CDR2 SMNVEV (reference sequence). The CDR3 sequence is 15 residues long. The CDR3 region has the DNA TGTGCCAGCCGGCCAAGACAGGGGTATAATTCACCCCTCCACTTT. Translating it yields CASRPRQGYNSPLHF.

V usage is TRBV7-3 and J usage is TRBJ2-7; TRBD1 matches 11 bases. The CDR3 contains 15 residues. Germline assignment: CDR1 SGHTA and CDR2 FQGTGA. V trimming: 0 bases; J trimming: 3 bases; junction bases outside the gene matches: 1. In nucleotides, the CDR3 is TGTGCCAGCAGCTTAACCGGGACAGGGGGCTACGAGCAGTACTTC. It yields the protein CASSLTGTGGYEQYF.

The chain combines TRBV24-1 with TRBJ2-5, with 10 positions matching TRBD1. The CDR3 sequence is 15 residues long. J lost 9 bases, V lost 2 bases, and 8 bases had no gene match. Germline assignment: CDR1 KGHDR and CDR2 SFDVKD. The CDR3 region has the DNA TGTGCCACCAGTGATTCCGGCGGACAGGGGGTTCCCCAGTACTTC. It codes for CATSDSGGQGVPQYF.

The rearrangement joins TRBV2 to TRBJ1-6, with TRBD1 identical over 7 bases. The CDR3 length is 12 residues. V shed 6 bases, J shed 7 bases, and the junction held 0 bases outside the gene matches. Germline CDR1 is SNHLY and CDR2 is FYNNEI. DNA of the CDR3: TGTGCCAGCAGACAGGGGAATTCACCCCTCCACTTT. Translating it yields CASRQGNSPLHF.

The V call is TRBV19, the J call TRBJ1-2, with TRBD1 matching 8 bases. The trim removed 6 bases at V and 8 bases at J, leaving 11 bases unmatched. Germline CDR1 LNHDA, CDR2 SQIVND (reference sequence). The CDR3 is made up of 14 amino acids. CDR3 coding DNA: TGTGCCAGTAGCAATGTCGCAGGGGGCGCAGGCTACACCTTC. Its translation: CASSNVAGGAGYTF.

The rearrangement links TRBV7-6 to TRBJ2-7; D is possibly TRBD1 (6 bases). This CDR3 comprises 14 residues. Per the germline V gene, CDR1 is SGHVS and CDR2 is FNYEAQ. The germline V and J ends were trimmed by 6 bases and 6 bases, with 18 bases remaining between them. The DNA of the CDR3 is TGTGCCAGCAGTTCCCGGGACATGCCCCTCGAGCAGTACTTC. This sequence encodes CASSSRDMPLEQYF.

The chain has TRBV6-2 or TRBV6-3 and TRBJ2-5, with 8 bases identical to TRBD2. With V trimmed by 5 bases and J by 4 bases, 3 bases remained unmatched. The CDR3 has 13 residues. Germline V gene lookup returns CDR1 MNHEY and CDR2 SVGEGT. The CDR3 DNA follows: TGTGCCAGCAGTACGGGACTAGTAGAGACCCAGTACTTC. Amino acids: CASSTGLVETQYF.

The rearrangement links TRBV28 to TRBJ1-5, with 10 positions matching TRBD1. V was clipped by 3 bases and J by 1 base; unmatched bases: 3. Germline V gene lookup returns CDR1 MDHEN and CDR2 SYDVKM. CDR3 length equals 16 residues. DNA for the CDR3: TGTGCCAGCAGTTTCCGGGACAGGGGAAGCAATCAGCCCCAGCATTTT. This encodes CASSFRDRGSNQPQHF.

The J gene is TRBJ2-7, the V gene TRBV7-2, with 8 nucleotides matching TRBD1. Trimming at V came to 4 bases and at J to 0 bases, leaving 5 bases not matched to a gene. Per the germline V gene, CDR1 is SGHTA and CDR2 is FQGNSA. CDR3 size: 15 residues. The CDR3 region has the DNA TGTGCCAGCAGCTACGGACAGGGTAGCTCCTACGAGCAGTACTTC. Translation: CASSYGQGSSYEQYF.

In its sample, this clone was seen once. This chain joins TRBV3-1 (or the pseudogene TRBV3-2) and TRBJ1-3, with 9 nucleotides matching TRBD1. The CDR3 is 15 residues long. V shed 3 bases, J shed 2 bases, and the junction held 2 bases outside the gene matches. Germline V CDR1 and CDR2: LGHDT, YNNKEL (reference sequence). CDR3 sequence reads: CASSHRTGAGNTIYF. The CDR3, as DNA: TGTGCCAGCAGCCATCGGACAGGGGCTGGAAACACCATATATTTT.

Here the CDR3 reads CASSLEVGGRNYGYTF. The CDR3 bases are TGCGCCAGCAGCTTAGAAGTAGGGGGCCGCAACTATGGCTACACCTTC. This rearrangement joins TRBV5-1 to TRBJ1-2, with 7 positions matching TRBD1. Germline lookup yields CDR1 SGHRS and CDR2 YFSETQ. The V segment lost 2 bases and the J segment 2 bases; nucleotides outside the gene matches: 9. CDR3 size: 16 residues.

The chain combines TRBV2 with TRBJ1-6; D remains unclear. Germline V CDR1 and CDR2: SNHLY, FYNNEI. V was pared by 7 bases and J by 4 bases, with 14 bases between. The CDR3 runs to 15 residues. CDR3 in amino acids: CASITHDGYNSPLHF. The DNA of the CDR3 is TGTGCCAGCATCACACACGACGGGTATAATTCACCCCTCCACTTT.

The chain's CDR3 is CAGTSDRLSPEAFF. DNA for the CDR3: TGTGCCGGCACTTCTGACAGGCTAAGTCCTGAAGCTTTCTTT. This chain links TRBV6-5 with TRBJ1-1, with a possible D match to TRBD1 (6 bases). V lost 11 bases to trimming and J lost 6 bases, with 22 bases between them. This CDR3 comprises 14 residues. Germline V gene lookup returns CDR1 MNHEY and CDR2 SVGAGI.

The chain has TRBV7-9 and TRBJ1-6; TRBD1 agrees at 7 bases. The CDR3 runs 14 residues. CDR1 is SEHNR and CDR2 is FQNEAQ in the germline V gene (reference sequence). V trimming: 2 bases; J trimming: 6 bases; junction bases outside the gene matches: 1. The CDR3 coding sequence is TGTGCCAGCAGCTTACAGGGGGTTAATTCACCCCTCCACTTT. Translated: CASSLQGVNSPLHF. Complete variable domain (other parts from reference TRBV7-9 and TRBJ1-6): DTGVSQNPRHKITKRGQNVTFRCDPISEHNRLYWYRQTLGQGPEFLTYFQNEAQLEKSRLLSDRFSAERPKGSFSTLEIQRTEQGDSAMYLCASSLQGVNSPLHFGNGTRLTVT.

The J gene is TRBJ1-1, the V gene TRBV5-1; D is ambiguous. V lost 2 bases and J 5 bases, leaving 10 bases between the germline ends. Looked up from germline, CDR1 is SGHRS and CDR2 is YFSETQ. The CDR3 covers 13 residues. DNA for the CDR3: TGCGCCAGCAGCTTACGGGGTCGGACTGAAGCTTTCTTT. Its protein is CASSLRGRTEAFF. The entire variable domain, with the rest obtained from reference TRBV5-1 and TRBJ1-1, is as follows: KAGVTQTPRYLIKTRGQQVTLSCSPISGHRSVSWYQQTPGQGLQFLFEYFSETQRNKGNFPGRFSGRQFSNSRSEMNVSTLELGDSALYLCASSLRGRTEAFFGQGTRLTVV.

This chain connects TRBV28 to TRBJ2-7; D perhaps matches TRBD1 (6 bases). Germline CDR1 reads MDHEN; CDR2 reads SYDVKM. With 5 bases removed from V and 3 bases from J, the gap between germline ends came to 20 bases. The CDR3 sequence is 16 residues long. CDR3 sequence: CASSPTEGVGIYEQYF. For the CDR3, the DNA is TGTGCCAGCAGTCCAACCGAGGGGGTTGGTATCTACGAGCAGTACTTC.

The chain has TRBV6-5 and TRBJ1-2, with TRBD1 matching 7 bases. Germline V gene data show CDR1 as MNHEY and CDR2 as SVGAGI. V shed 7 bases and J 4 bases; nucleotides not matched to a gene: 3. The CDR3 runs 12 residues. The CDR3 region has the DNA TGTGCCAGCACCCGACAGGGCTATGGCTACACCTTC. This translates into CASTRQGYGYTF.

V usage is TRBV14 and J usage is TRBJ2-1, with 7 nucleotides matching TRBD2. This CDR3 spans 16 amino acids. V trimming: 3 bases; J trimming: 4 bases; junction bases outside the gene matches: 9. Per the germline V gene, CDR1 is SGHDN and CDR2 is FVKESK. The CDR3 reads CASSQRGGLGYNEQFF. The CDR3 DNA sequence: TGTGCCAGCAGCCAGAGGGGAGGGCTCGGTTACAATGAGCAGTTCTTC. The full variable domain, with the rest looked up from reference TRBV14 and TRBJ2-1, is EAGVTQFPSHSVIEKGQTVTLRCDPISGHDNLYWYRRVMGKEIKFLLHFVKESKQDESGMPNNRFLAERTGGTYSTLKVQPAELEDSGVYFCASSQRGGLGYNEQFFGPGTRLTVL.

The CDR3 DNA is TGTGCCAGTACCGCCCAAGGACAGGGGGCGCGAGGCTATGGCTACACCTTC. Residues: CASTAQGQGARGYGYTF. The chain recombines TRBV19 with TRBJ1-2; 11 nucleotides agree with TRBD1. Per the germline V gene, CDR1 is LNHDA and CDR2 is SQIVND (reference sequence). The CDR3 extends over 17 amino acids. The V segment lost 7 bases and the J segment 4 bases; nucleotides outside the gene matches: 14.